Below are 9 T cell receptor beta chains sequenced from a single sample in a study of CD8 T cells in ankylosing spondylitis. MiXCR, applied by TCRdb to the 5' RACE reads, yields one record per CDR3 protein. This sample carries hundreds of thousands of distinct CDR3 sequences, approximately 12% of them seen once, and the ten largest clones take under 0.6%. No cognate antigen is known for these TCRs. Findings and limits, study-wide: Roughly eight highly homologous variants formed a TCR beta motif that appeared characteristic of ankylosing spondylitis blood.

The sequenced sample was blood, either unsorted or a sorted T cell fraction (not recorded which). These receptors all come from a male donor with ankylosing spondylitis.

This clonotype was seen only a few times. The chain employs TRBV20-1 and TRBJ2-5, with D maybe TRBD1 (5 bases). CDR3 length: 11 amino acids. Trimming pared 6 bases from V and 2 bases from J, leaving 7 bases between. The germline V gene has CDR1 DFQATT and CDR2 SNEGSKA (reference sequence). CDR3 sequence: CSATVQETQYF. The CDR3 nucleotides are TGCAGTGCGACAGTTCAAGAGACCCAGTACTTC.

The rearrangement uses TRBV20-1 and TRBJ2-3, with D perhaps matching TRBD2 (6 bases). Trimming took 0 bases from V and 4 from J, leaving 17 bases between them. The germline CDR1 and CDR2 sequences are DFQATT and SNEGSKA (reference sequence). The CDR3 is 16 residues long. The chain's CDR3 is CSARDQWSGYADTQYF. CDR3 nucleotide sequence: TGCAGTGCTAGAGATCAATGGAGCGGGTATGCAGATACGCAGTATTTT.

This clonotype was seen only a few times. The genes are TRBV10-3 and TRBJ2-2; the D is unclear. Trimming left V 0 bases short and J 5 bases short, with 10 bases between. CDR1 ENHRY and CDR2 SYGVKD come from the germline V gene. The CDR3 spans 15 residues. CDR3 sequence (DNA): TGTGCCATCAGTGAGTCTCCTGGGAATACCGGGGAGCTGTTTTTT. Translating it yields CAISESPGNTGELFF.

The chain recombines TRBV28 with TRBJ2-6; the D gene is possibly TRBD2 (5 bases). The V and J ends lost 2 bases and 4 bases respectively, with 15 bases between them. The CDR3 has 17 amino acids. Germline loops: CDR1 MDHEN, CDR2 SYDVKM. The DNA for the CDR3 is TGTGCCAGCAGTTTACCAGGACTTTCGGGGGGGGCCAACGTCCTGACTTTC. This translates into CASSLPGLSGGANVLTF.

This clonotype was detected ten times or more. The rearrangement uses TRBV7-2 and TRBJ1-1; no firm D call. The CDR3 length is 13 residues. In germline, CDR1 is SGHTA, CDR2 FQGNSA. V was shortened by 3 bases and J by 3 bases, with 8 bases between the two germline ends. Written as DNA, the CDR3 is TGTGCCAGCAGCTTCCGGCGGGACACTGAAGCTTTCTTT. Amino acid sequence: CASSFRRDTEAFF.

The chain employs TRBV20-1 and TRBJ1-5; D is ambiguous. V lost 1 base and J 4 bases, leaving 8 bases between the germline ends. Germline values: CDR1 DFQATT, CDR2 SNEGSKA (reference sequence). The CDR3 is 13 amino acids. CDR3 amino acids: CSARGPTNQPQHF. The CDR3 DNA reads TGCAGTGCTAGAGGACCGACAAATCAGCCCCAGCATTTT.

This chain links TRBV20-1 with TRBJ1-1; 10 bases match TRBD1. The CDR3 has 16 residues. V lost 6 bases and J lost 0; bases outside the gene matches: 10. Germline values: CDR1 DFQATT, CDR2 SNEGSKA (reference sequence). CDR3 region: CSALGTGERLNTEAFF. As DNA, the CDR3 is TGCAGTGCCCTCGGGACAGGGGAGAGGTTGAACACTGAAGCTTTCTTT.

This clonotype was detected only a few times. The chain carries TRBV5-1 and TRBJ2-3; 10 nucleotides match TRBD2. The germline V gene encodes CDR1 SGHRS and CDR2 YFSETQ. This CDR3 spans 17 amino acids. V lost 4 bases, J lost 3 bases, and 11 bases stayed unmatched. The CDR3 loop reads CASSKGLAGATTDTQYF. CDR3 DNA sequence: TGCGCCAGCAGCAAGGGGCTAGCGGGGGCCACTACAGATACGCAGTATTTT. The full variable domain, completed using reference TRBV5-1 and TRBJ2-3, is KAGVTQTPRYLIKTRGQQVTLSCSPISGHRSVSWYQQTPGQGLQFLFEYFSETQRNKGNFPGRFSGRQFSNSRSEMNVSTLELGDSALYLCASSKGLAGATTDTQYFGPGTRLTVL.

V is TRBV7-2 and J is TRBJ2-3; 10 bases are a match to TRBD2. The CDR3 loop spans 17 amino acids. With V trimmed by 2 bases and J by 5 bases, 10 bases remained unmatched. Germline V gene lookup returns CDR1 SGHTA and CDR2 FQGNSA. The CDR3 spells CASSLQSSGGGGDTQYF. For the CDR3, the DNA is TGTGCCAGCAGCTTACAGTCTAGCGGGGGCGGGGGAGATACGCAGTATTTT.